The 21 T cell receptor beta chains listed next were all sequenced from one sample in a study of blood T cell repertoires in COVID-19 (dated by TCRdb to the early 2020s). The library came from the immunoSEQ multiplex PCR assay. TCRdb obtained this table from immuneACCESS and retained in-frame rearrangements with V and J assigned. These tables miss some clones; where compared with another copy, unresolved V genes account for less than half of the shortfall, and the remainder is unexplained. Counted in this sample were roughly 220,000 clones; about 90% of them appeared once. The ten largest clonotypes hold about 15% of the sample. The sequenced material came from PBMCs or T cells enriched from blood (not recorded which). The receptors derive from a woman aged 45-65 years with acute COVID-19.

The chain recombines TRBV6-5 with TRBJ1-1, with D possibly being TRBD1 (6 bases). The CDR3 is 15 residues long. Germline CDR1 reads MNHEY; CDR2 reads SVGAGI. V was pared by 1 base and J by 8 bases, with 17 bases between. CDR3 residues: CASSYLGGLLGEAFF. The CDR3 coding sequence is TGTGCCAGCAGTTACTTGGGGGGGCTACTCGGAGAAGCTTTCTTT.

This clone was detected once. The chain recombines TRBV27 with TRBJ1-1; D might be TRBD1 (6 bases). V dropped 1 base and J dropped 7 bases, with 13 bases sitting between them. There are 14 residues in the CDR3. The V gene's germline CDR1 is MNHEY and CDR2 SMNVEV (reference sequence). The CDR3 sequence: CASSLWEGVHEAFF. CDR3 DNA sequence: TGTGCCAGCAGTTTATGGGAGGGGGTCCATGAAGCTTTCTTT.

The table lists this clone with a count of one. The chain uses TRBV7-3 and TRBJ2-2; 12 positions match TRBD2. Trimming took 4 bases from V and 1 from J; bases not matched to a gene: 4. The CDR3 extends over 17 amino acids. Per the germline V gene, CDR1 is SGHTA and CDR2 is FQGTGA. This chain's CDR3 is CASSSVGLAGNTGELFF. Written as DNA, the CDR3 is TGTGCCAGCAGCTCCGTGGGACTAGCGGGGAACACCGGGGAGCTGTTTTTT.

The chain recombines TRBV5-5 with TRBJ1-2; 7 bases align to TRBD1. V dropped 4 bases and J dropped 4; count of bases not matched to a gene: 7. The length of the CDR3 is 14 residues. The V gene's germline CDR1 is SGHKS and CDR2 YYEKEE (reference sequence). CDR3 nucleotides: TGTGCCAGCAGCGGCACAGGGGCCTCCTATGGCTACACCTTC. Residues: CASSGTGASYGYTF.

This clone was detected a few times. This chain connects TRBV6-5 to TRBJ2-2; D gene ambiguous. The CDR3 is made up of 12 amino acids. Germline V lookup: CDR1 MNHEY, CDR2 SVGAGI. As DNA, the CDR3 is TGTGTATTCAGGATCTACACCGGGGAGCTGTTTTTT. Translated, it gives CVFRIYTGELFF.

Here the CDR3 DNA reads TGTGCCAGCAGCCAAAGTGGTGGCAGGGTAGACACTGAAGCTTTCTTT. Residues: CASSQSGGRVDTEAFF. The chain combines TRBV3-1 (or the pseudogene TRBV3-2) with TRBJ1-1; weak D call: TRBD1 (5 bases). The CDR3 totals 16 residues. Germline V gene data show CDR1 as LGHDT and CDR2 as YNNKEL (reference sequence). Deletions cut 2 bases from V and 3 bases from J, with 16 bases between.

The CDR3 reads CSASEGQGYEQYF. CDR3 bases: TGCAGTGCTAGTGAGGGGCAGGGGTACGAGCAGTACTTC. The chain employs TRBV20-1 and TRBJ2-7; a weak D match, TRBD1 (6 bases). Germline assignment: CDR1 DFQATT and CDR2 SNEGSKA (reference sequence). CDR3 length equals 13 residues. Between the trimmed V and J ends, which lost 3 bases and 4 bases, there was a span of 13 bases.

This clone was seen a handful of times. This chain links TRBV6-1 with TRBJ1-3, with no clear D. V lost 1 base and J 4 bases, leaving 17 bases between the germline ends. Germline lookup yields CDR1 MNHNS and CDR2 SASEGT. This CDR3 is built from 17 residues. Here the CDR3 reads CASSEVSGGGRGNTIYF. For the CDR3, the DNA is TGTGCCAGCAGTGAAGTATCCGGTGGAGGGAGAGGAAACACCATATATTTT.

This clone has a single count. The chain employs TRBV11-2 and TRBJ2-1; D may be TRBD1 (5 bases). Germline CDR1 is SGHAT and CDR2 is FQNNGV. This CDR3 has 15 residues. V lost 5 bases to trimming and J lost 8 bases, with 19 bases between them. CDR3 nucleotides: TGTGCCAGCAGCGTGGGCCCGGGTAAAGGGGATGAGCAGTTCTTC. Amino acids: CASSVGPGKGDEQFF.

The chain couples TRBV19 to TRBJ2-3; 7 nucleotides match TRBD2. The germline V gene encodes CDR1 LNHDA and CDR2 SQIVND (reference sequence). Trimming removed 7 bases from V and 3 bases from J; junction bases left unmatched: 19. The CDR3 consists of 18 residues. CDR3 loop: CASTLSTGAGVSTDTQYF. The CDR3 DNA reads as TGTGCCAGTACACTTTCTACGGGCGCGGGAGTGAGTACAGATACGCAGTATTTT.

J is TRBJ2-1 and V is TRBV5-4, with 13 bases fitting TRBD2. The CDR3 has 17 amino acids. Germline V CDR1 and CDR2: SGHNT, YYREEE (reference sequence). V trimming: 3 bases; J trimming: 5 bases; junction bases outside the gene matches: 8. CDR3 protein: CASSWGTSGIGNNEQFF. As DNA, the CDR3 is TGTGCCAGCAGCTGGGGGACTAGCGGGATTGGGAACAATGAGCAGTTCTTC.

The chain has TRBV21-1 and TRBJ2-3; the D call of TRBD2 is as the table states it, not checked on the DNA. TRBV21-1 is tagged as a pseudogene. This CDR3 is 16 amino acids long. The CDR3 is CASSKALGGGTDTQYF. Written as DNA, the CDR3 is TGTGCCAGCAGCAAAGCGCTTGGGGGGGGGACAGATACGCAGTATTTT.

V and J are TRBV6-5 and TRBJ1-5; unclear D gene. The CDR3 is 15 amino acids. V shed 7 bases and J shed 0 bases, with 13 bases lying between them. CDR1 is MNHEY and CDR2 is SVGAGI in the germline V gene. Here the CDR3 reads CASKVGQTSNQPQHF. DNA of the CDR3: TGTGCCAGCAAAGTTGGGCAGACTAGCAATCAGCCCCAGCATTTT.

V is TRBV5-4 and J is TRBJ2-7, with TRBD2 matching 9 bases. Germline CDR1 and CDR2: SGHNT and YYREEE (reference sequence). The V gene end was trimmed by 4 bases and the J gene end by 2 bases; junction bases not matched to a gene: 4. This CDR3 contains 14 residues. CDR3 loop: CASSQGLAPYEQYF. In DNA, the CDR3 is TGTGCCAGCAGCCAGGGACTAGCACCCTACGAGCAGTACTTC.

The chain combines TRBV7-3 with TRBJ1-2, with D maybe TRBD1 (6 bases). The CDR3 loop spans 16 amino acids. The V and J ends lost 0 bases and 5 bases respectively, with 16 bases between them. Per the germline V gene, CDR1 is SGHTA and CDR2 is FQGTGA. Here the CDR3 reads CASSLTGAEGLYGYTF. As DNA, the CDR3 is TGTGCCAGCAGCTTAACGGGGGCAGAGGGCTTATATGGCTACACCTTC.

The chain joins TRBV19 to TRBJ2-2; TRBD2 agrees at 15 bases. This CDR3 comprises 16 residues. Germline V CDR1 and CDR2: LNHDA, SQIVND (reference sequence). After removal of 4 bases from V and 6 bases from J, the junction contained 3 bases not matched to a gene. The CDR3 protein is CASSTGLAGGPGELFF. CDR3 DNA sequence: TGTGCCAGTAGTACCGGACTAGCGGGAGGGCCCGGGGAGCTGTTTTTT.

The chain links TRBV9 to TRBJ2-1, with D hard to call. Germline V gene lookup returns CDR1 SGDLS and CDR2 YYNGEE. Trimming shortened V by 4 bases and J by 5 bases, and 16 bases separated the two germline ends. The CDR3 loop spans 15 amino acids. The CDR3 DNA follows: TGTGCCAGCAGCTTAGACGTATCGCGCCACAATGAGCAGTTCTTC. This sequence encodes CASSLDVSRHNEQFF.

V is TRBV7-2 and J is TRBJ2-2; the D is unclear. The V gene lost 5 bases and the J gene lost 2 bases, with 12 bases spanning the gap. The CDR3 extends over 15 amino acids. From germline, CDR1 is SGHTA and CDR2 FQGNSA. CDR3 nucleotides: TGTGCCAGCAGCCGGGTAGGATCTAACACCGGGGAGCTGTTTTTT. Translating gives CASSRVGSNTGELFF.

The chain uses TRBV28 and TRBJ1-2; 8 bases map to TRBD1. CDR1 and CDR2 (germline): MDHEN, SYDVKM. V lost 5 bases and J lost 7; bases outside the gene matches: 9. The length of the CDR3 is 14 residues. CDR3 sequence reads: CASSKKTGGFGYTF. CDR3 nucleotide sequence: TGTGCCAGCAGTAAAAAAACAGGGGGTTTTGGCTACACCTTC.

V usage is TRBV19 and J usage is TRBJ1-1, with TRBD1 as a possible D gene (5 bases). Trimming removed 7 bases at V and 1 base at J, with 10 bases between. The CDR3 sequence is 13 residues long. CDR1 and CDR2 (germline): LNHDA, SQIVND (reference sequence). The CDR3 region is CASIRVPNTEAFF. The CDR3 nucleotides are TGTGCCAGTATCAGGGTACCGAACACTGAAGCTTTCTTT.

The chain employs TRBV23-1 and TRBJ1-5, with a possible D match to TRBD1 (6 bases). TRBV23-1 is an ORF for which the function is uncertain. The V and J ends lost 3 bases and 0 bases respectively, with 12 bases between them. The CDR3 runs to 16 residues. The CDR3 DNA sequence: TGCGCCAGCAGTCATCCTTACAGGGCTAGCAATCAGCCCCAGCATTTT. Amino acid sequence: CASSHPYRASNQPQHF.